What follows are 10 T cell receptor beta chains derived from one specimen sequenced in a study of cytomegalovirus exposure and HLA in healthy donors. PCR amplification relied on 60 Vbeta primers (plus 13 Jbeta primers). Assay used: immunoSEQ multiplex PCR; TCRdb lists only in-frame clones, some missing. The table has 140,000 to 150,000 clones, over 60% seen once. Sequenced input: PBMCs. Source of these receptors: a woman aged 25 to 39 in good health and CMV-seronegative.

This clone was picked up a small number of times. This chain links TRBV4-1 with TRBJ2-1; 10 bases match TRBD2. Germline CDR1 MGHRA, CDR2 YSYEKL. V shed 3 bases, J shed 2 bases, and the junction held 7 bases outside the gene matches. The CDR3 extends over 17 amino acids. CDR3 DNA: TGCGCCAGCAGCCAGTTAATGCTAGCGGGGGCCTACAATGAGCAGTTCTTC. The encoded protein is CASSQLMLAGAYNEQFF.

This chain joins TRBV5-1 and TRBJ2-7, with TRBD1 identical over 7 bases. This CDR3 is built from 17 residues. Germline V gene sequence: CDR1 SGHRS, CDR2 YFSETQ. J was trimmed by 0 bases and V by 0 bases; bases with no gene match: 9. The CDR3 loop reads CASSLGSWDSFSYEQYF. For the CDR3, the DNA is TGCGCCAGCAGCTTGGGTTCCTGGGACAGTTTCTCCTACGAGCAGTACTTC.

This clone was seen a few times. The genes are TRBV6-1 and TRBJ2-1; 9 bases map to TRBD2. The CDR3 covers 15 residues. J lost 7 bases, V lost 4 bases, and 8 bases had no gene match. Per the germline V gene, CDR1 is MNHNS and CDR2 is SASEGT. CDR3 region: CASSAGTSRWNEQFF. In DNA form, the CDR3 reads TGTGCCAGCAGTGCAGGGACTAGCAGGTGGAATGAGCAGTTCTTC.

The rearrangement uses TRBV5-1 and TRBJ2-7; D remains unclear. The V end lost 0 bases, the J end lost 2 bases, and 9 bases lay between the germline ends. The germline V gene has CDR1 SGHRS and CDR2 YFSETQ. The CDR3 has 14 amino acids. DNA for the CDR3: TGCGCCAGCAGCTTGGTGGGCAGACCCTACGAGCAGTACTTC. Protein sequence: CASSLVGRPYEQYF.

The chain uses TRBV7-9 and TRBJ2-3; D might be TRBD1 (6 bases). CDR1 is SEHNR, CDR2 FQNEAQ, per germline (reference sequence). V dropped 1 base and J dropped 0 bases, with 8 bases sitting between them. This CDR3 spans 15 amino acids. DNA for the CDR3: TGTGCCAGCAGCTTAGGGACAGACAGCACAGATACGCAGTATTTT. The encoded protein is CASSLGTDSTDTQYF. The complete variable domain, with remaining parts taken from reference TRBV7-9 and TRBJ2-3, reads DTGVSQNPRHKITKRGQNVTFRCDPISEHNRLYWYRQTLGQGPEFLTYFQNEAQLEKSRLLSDRFSAERPKGSFSTLEIQRTEQGDSAMYLCASSLGTDSTDTQYFGPGTRLTVL.

V usage is TRBV18 and J usage is TRBJ2-4, with D tentatively TRBD1 (6 bases). This CDR3 comprises 19 residues. The ends were cut back, 3 bases at V and 8 bases at J, with 29 bases in the middle. Germline lookup yields CDR1 KGHSH and CDR2 LQKENI. Written as DNA, the CDR3 is TGTGCCAGCTCACCTATTGGTTCGACCGGGACAACTCTGGGGCACATTCAGTACTTC. Its protein is CASSPIGSTGTTLGHIQYF.

The V gene is TRBV20-1, the J gene TRBJ2-7; D not certain. There are 11 residues in the CDR3. V was pared by 3 bases and J by 4 bases, with 7 bases between. The germline V gene has CDR1 DFQATT and CDR2 SNEGSKA (reference sequence). In DNA, the CDR3 is TGCAGTGCTAGTTATCTATACGAGCAGTACTTC. Encoded protein: CSASYLYEQYF.

The chain is built from TRBV7-9 and TRBJ1-1; possibly TRBD1 for D (6 bases). Looked up from germline, CDR1 is SEHNR and CDR2 is FQNEAQ (reference sequence). V was cut by 1 base and J by 1 base, with 16 bases left in between. The CDR3 covers 17 residues. CDR3 sequence (DNA): TGTGCCAGCAGCTTAGTGGGGTCAGGGGCAAAGAACACTGAAGCTTTCTTT. This gives the protein CASSLVGSGAKNTEAFF.

Only one count was recorded for this clone. The chain employs TRBV5-1 and TRBJ2-3, with 13 bases matching TRBD2. V lost 4 bases and J lost 3; bases outside the gene matches: 2. The length of the CDR3 is 15 residues. The V gene's germline CDR1 is SGHRS and CDR2 YFSETQ. The CDR3 DNA is TGCGCCAGCAGCCGGACTAGCGGGGGAACAGATACGCAGTATTTT. Translated, it gives CASSRTSGGTDTQYF.

This chain joins TRBV4-1 and TRBJ1-2; possibly TRBD1 for D (5 bases). Germline V lookup: CDR1 MGHRA, CDR2 YSYEKL. The ends were cut back, 1 base at V and 2 bases at J, with 11 bases in the middle. This CDR3 contains 15 residues. The CDR3 reads CASSQGLSGNYGYTF. In DNA form, the CDR3 reads TGCGCCAGCAGCCAAGGGCTATCAGGGAACTATGGCTACACCTTC.